This is a list of T cell receptor beta chains from one sample in a study of pediatric ulcerative colitis. Sequencing was performed with immunoSEQ multiplex PCR; in TCRdb, only in-frame clones are kept and a portion is missing. The data hold around 64,000 clones, with around 80% observed a single time. Sequenced sample: blood. These TCRs come from a boy between 10 and 17 years old with moderate ulcerative colitis. Both conserved end residues are part of each CDR3. A D gene is named only where the DNA matches it firmly. Clone size is shown for a subset of rows, as once, few, many or a class of expanded clone.

>14|TRBV9|TRBD1|TRBJ1-1|-
CASSSDRGNTEAFF
TGTGCCAGCAGCTCAGACAGGGGGAACACTGAAGCTTTCTTT
>14|TRBV5-1|TRBD2|TRBJ2-7|-
CASSSSGGAHEQYF
TGCGCCAGCAGCTCTAGCGGGGGGGCCCACGAGCAGTACTTC
>16|TRBV2|TRBD1|TRBJ1-3|-
CASSEAETGTALIKYF
TGTGCCAGCAGTGAAGCGGAGACTGGGACAGCCCTGATCAAATATTTT
>13|TRBV27|-|TRBJ2-4|-
CASSYSKAAIQYF
TGTGCCAGCAGTTACAGCAAGGCGGCCATTCAGTACTTC
>14|TRBV27|-|TRBJ1-6|few
CASSLIPGSEPLHF
TGTGCCAGCAGTTTAATCCCGGGTTCGGAACCCCTCCACTTT
>13|TRBV4-2|-|TRBJ1-2|-
CASSQVQGPGYTF
TGTGCCAGCAGCCAGGTCCAGGGGCCGGGCTACACCTTC
>14|TRBV6-1|-|TRBJ2-7|-
CASTAVGGAYEQYF
TGTGCCAGCACTGCGGTAGGGGGGGCCTACGAGCAGTACTTC
>14|TRBV9|-|TRBJ2-2|-
CASRPSLGAGELFF
TGTGCCAGCAGACCCTCCCTGGGCGCCGGGGAGCTGTTTTTT
>14|TRBV4-1|-|TRBJ2-7|-
CASSQVKIQAEQYF
TGCGCCAGCAGCCAGGTAAAAATACAGGCTGAGCAGTACTTC
>15|TRBV2|-|TRBJ2-3|-
CASSTQPGGTHTQYF
TGTGCCAGCAGTACCCAACCCGGCGGAACGCATACGCAGTATTTT
>16|TRBV7-9|-|TRBJ2-7|-
CASSLSLQTGFDEQYF
TGTGCCAGCAGCTTATCCCTACAAACAGGGTTCGACGAGCAGTACTTC
>15|TRBV15|TRBD2|TRBJ2-7|-
CATSSPTSGSYEQYF
TGTGCCACCAGCAGTCCGACTAGCGGCTCCTACGAGCAGTACTTC